These T cell receptor beta chains were read from a single sample in a study of long-term antiretroviral therapy in people with HIV. Sequencing was performed with immunoSEQ multiplex PCR; in TCRdb, only in-frame clones are kept and a portion is missing. Of about 24,000 clones in the sample, 70% to 85% were seen once. Sequences were derived from unsorted PBMCs, sampled 1.2 years after starting antiretroviral therapy. These TCRs come from a woman aged 40-49 years with HIV. CDR3s include the opening cysteine and the closing phenylalanine or tryptophan. D genes are given only for firm matches. A row's size may be missing; if present it is once, few, many or a size class.

d_call: NA; j_call: TRBJ1-1; clone_size: NA; v_call: TRBV19; cdr3_nt: TGTGCCAGTAGTCCACCGGGTAGGGAGAGAGTGGGCTGGGGCACTGAAGCTTTCTTT; cdr3_aa: CASSPPGRERVGWGTEAFF
d_call: NA; j_call: TRBJ1-1; clone_size: NA; v_call: TRBV7-9; cdr3_nt: TGTGCCAGCAGCCACAACACTGAAGCTTTCTTT; cdr3_aa: CASSHNTEAFF
d_call: NA; j_call: TRBJ1-1; clone_size: NA; v_call: TRBV7-6; cdr3_nt: TGTGCCAGCAGCTCCGGGGGGGATAACACTGAAGCTTTCTTT; cdr3_aa: CASSSGGDNTEAFF
d_call: NA; j_call: TRBJ2-1; clone_size: NA; v_call: TRBV5-1; cdr3_nt: TGCGCCAGCAGCCGCCGGGCAGGGTTTGGGGATGAGCAGTTCTTC; cdr3_aa: CASSRRAGFGDEQFF
d_call: TRBD1; j_call: TRBJ1-2; clone_size: NA; v_call: TRBV5-6; cdr3_nt: TGTGCCAGCACCGAAGACAGGGGGCCCTATGGCTACACCTTC; cdr3_aa: CASTEDRGPYGYTF
d_call: TRBD1; j_call: TRBJ2-7; clone_size: NA; v_call: TRBV7-8; cdr3_nt: TGTGCCAGCAGCTTAGTTCCCGGGACAGGGGTAAACGAGCAGTACTTC; cdr3_aa: CASSLVPGTGVNEQYF
d_call: TRBD2; j_call: TRBJ2-3; clone_size: large; v_call: TRBV5-1; cdr3_nt: TGCGCCAGCAGCGCCACCGGGACTAACACAGATACGCAGTATTTT; cdr3_aa: CASSATGTNTDTQYF
d_call: NA; j_call: TRBJ1-4; clone_size: NA; v_call: TRBV5-1; cdr3_nt: TGCGCCAGCAGCCCCGGGCCTAATGAAAAACTGTTTTTT; cdr3_aa: CASSPGPNEKLFF
d_call: NA; j_call: TRBJ1-1; clone_size: NA; v_call: TRBV13; cdr3_nt: TGTGCCAGCAGCGCCCAGACAGAGAACACTGAAGCTTTCTTT; cdr3_aa: CASSAQTENTEAFF
d_call: NA; j_call: TRBJ1-1; clone_size: NA; v_call: TRBV2; cdr3_nt: TGTGCCAGCCTCCCTAAAGCCCGGGTATTTGCTTTCTTT; cdr3_aa: CASLPKARVFAFF
d_call: NA; j_call: TRBJ1-1; clone_size: NA; v_call: TRBV9; cdr3_nt: TGTGCCAGCAGCGTAGGGCCGACGCGTTTGGCTGAAGCTTTCTTT; cdr3_aa: CASSVGPTRLAEAFF
d_call: TRBD2; j_call: TRBJ2-3; clone_size: NA; v_call: TRBV2; cdr3_nt: TGTGCCAGCAGTGTGACTAGCGGGGCGCTCACAGATACGCAGTATTTT; cdr3_aa: CASSVTSGALTDTQYF
d_call: NA; j_call: TRBJ2-7; clone_size: few; v_call: TRBV2; cdr3_nt: TGTGCCAGCAGTCTGGGGGCAGACGAGCAGTACTTC; cdr3_aa: CASSLGADEQYF
d_call: NA; j_call: TRBJ2-3; clone_size: NA; v_call: TRBV11-3; cdr3_nt: TGTGCCAGCAGCCCTCGAGAGCCAGGCAGCACAGATACGCAGTATTTT; cdr3_aa: CASSPREPGSTDTQYF
d_call: NA; j_call: TRBJ2-5; clone_size: NA; v_call: TRBV5-4; cdr3_nt: TGTGCCAGCAGCCCTGCGAACCTTAAGGAGACCCAGTACTTC; cdr3_aa: CASSPANLKETQYF
d_call: NA; j_call: TRBJ2-3; clone_size: few; v_call: TRBV10-1; cdr3_nt: TGCGCCACCTGGTGGGAGTTGGGGACAGATACGCAGTATTTT; cdr3_aa: CATWWELGTDTQYF
d_call: NA; j_call: TRBJ1-4; clone_size: NA; v_call: TRBV9; cdr3_nt: TGTGCCAGCAGCGTAGCTCTATTATCGGAAAAACTGTTTTTT; cdr3_aa: CASSVALLSEKLFF
d_call: NA; j_call: TRBJ2-5; clone_size: NA; v_call: TRBV19; cdr3_nt: TGTGCCAGTAGTATAGGACCAGGGCAAGAGACCCAGTACTTC; cdr3_aa: CASSIGPGQETQYF
d_call: NA; j_call: TRBJ2-5; clone_size: NA; v_call: TRBV7-9; cdr3_nt: TGTGCCAGCAGCTTAGCTGGACTGCAAGAGACCCAGTACTTC; cdr3_aa: CASSLAGLQETQYF
d_call: NA; j_call: TRBJ2-3; clone_size: few; v_call: TRBV2; cdr3_nt: TGTGCCAGCAGTGAATCCGACAGTTATTACACAGATACGCAGTATTTT; cdr3_aa: CASSESDSYYTDTQYF
d_call: TRBD1; j_call: TRBJ1-1; clone_size: NA; v_call: TRBV10-1; cdr3_nt: TGCGCCAGCAGTGGGGACAGGAACACTGAAGCTTTCTTT; cdr3_aa: CASSGDRNTEAFF
d_call: NA; j_call: TRBJ1-4; clone_size: NA; v_call: TRBV5-1; cdr3_nt: TGCGCCAGCAGCTTGGTCTCTGGAGGGAGTGAAAAACTGTTTTTT; cdr3_aa: CASSLVSGGSEKLFF
d_call: NA; j_call: TRBJ1-3; clone_size: NA; v_call: TRBV6-5; cdr3_nt: TGTGCCAGCAGTTTTATCCAGGGAGACACCATATATTTT; cdr3_aa: CASSFIQGDTIYF
d_call: NA; j_call: TRBJ1-2; clone_size: NA; v_call: TRBV30; cdr3_nt: TGTGCCTGGAGATTCGAGGCAGGGGCATATGGCTACACCTTC; cdr3_aa: CAWRFEAGAYGYTF
d_call: NA; j_call: TRBJ1-6; clone_size: NA; v_call: TRBV6-8; cdr3_nt: TGTGCCAGCAGGAACGTCGGACTGAGGGTGTGTTCACCCCTCCACTTT; cdr3_aa: CASRNVGLRVCSPLHF
d_call: NA; j_call: TRBJ1-5; clone_size: few; v_call: TRBV2; cdr3_nt: TGTGCCAGCAGTTTACCGGGGGGCCCCCAGCATTTT; cdr3_aa: CASSLPGGPQHF
d_call: NA; j_call: TRBJ2-7; clone_size: NA; v_call: TRBV4-1; cdr3_nt: TGCGCCAGCAGCCAAGACTGGTCAGGCTCCTCCTACGAGCAGTACTTC; cdr3_aa: CASSQDWSGSSYEQYF
d_call: NA; j_call: TRBJ2-2; clone_size: NA; v_call: TRBV6-5; cdr3_nt: TGTGCCAGCAGTTACTCTACAGGGAACACCGGGGAGCTGTTTTTT; cdr3_aa: CASSYSTGNTGELFF
d_call: NA; j_call: TRBJ1-1; clone_size: few; v_call: TRBV2; cdr3_nt: TGTGCCAGCAGTGCCCTAGAAGACACTGAAGCTTTCTTT; cdr3_aa: CASSALEDTEAFF
d_call: NA; j_call: TRBJ1-2; clone_size: NA; v_call: TRBV5-1; cdr3_nt: TGCGCCAGCAGCTCGACAGGCGGTGGCTATGGCTACACCTTC; cdr3_aa: CASSSTGGGYGYTF
d_call: NA; j_call: TRBJ1-2; clone_size: NA; v_call: TRBV18; cdr3_nt: TGTGCCAGCTCACCGGGGCTGGCGGTGAACTATGGCTACACCTTC; cdr3_aa: CASSPGLAVNYGYTF
d_call: NA; j_call: TRBJ2-7; clone_size: NA; v_call: TRBV10-3; cdr3_nt: TGTGCCATCAGTGACCTCCTAGGACAGTCACCTAGCTCCTACGAGCAGTACTTC; cdr3_aa: CAISDLLGQSPSSYEQYF
d_call: NA; j_call: TRBJ2-3; clone_size: NA; v_call: TRBV15; cdr3_nt: TGTGCCACCAGTCAGGGCGGAGCAGGCACAGATACGCAGTATTTT; cdr3_aa: CATSQGGAGTDTQYF
d_call: NA; j_call: TRBJ2-3; clone_size: NA; v_call: TRBV5-6; cdr3_nt: TGTGCCAGCAGCTTCCAAGTCAGCACAGATACGCAGTATTTT; cdr3_aa: CASSFQVSTDTQYF
d_call: TRBD1; j_call: TRBJ1-4; clone_size: NA; v_call: TRBV5-4; cdr3_nt: TGTGCCAGCAGCGCTAAACGGGACAGGGGGCGAGGTGAAAAACTGTTTTTT; cdr3_aa: CASSAKRDRGRGEKLFF
d_call: NA; j_call: TRBJ1-1; clone_size: NA; v_call: TRBV11-3; cdr3_nt: TGTGCCAGCAGCCCAGGTCAAGGCTCGGACACTGAAGCTTTCTTT; cdr3_aa: CASSPGQGSDTEAFF
d_call: NA; j_call: TRBJ1-5; clone_size: NA; v_call: TRBV4-2; cdr3_nt: TGTGCCAGCAGCCAAACATTGTGGGGGGGCAATCAGCCCCAGCATTTT; cdr3_aa: CASSQTLWGGNQPQHF
d_call: NA; j_call: TRBJ2-1; clone_size: NA; v_call: TRBV7-9; cdr3_nt: TGTGCCAGCAGCTCCTTCGTTGGGGGGACCTGGGAGCAGTTCTTC; cdr3_aa: CASSSFVGGTWEQFF
d_call: TRBD1; j_call: TRBJ1-3; clone_size: NA; v_call: TRBV30; cdr3_nt: TGTGCCTGGAGTGTATCCCCTCCCCACGACAGGGGGCTTGGAAACACCATATATTTT; cdr3_aa: CAWSVSPPHDRGLGNTIYF
d_call: TRBD2; j_call: TRBJ2-3; clone_size: NA; v_call: TRBV10-1; cdr3_nt: TGCGCCAGCAGTGTGACTAGCGGGAGCACCGATACGCAGTATTTT; cdr3_aa: CASSVTSGSTDTQYF
d_call: NA; j_call: TRBJ2-7; clone_size: NA; v_call: TRBV7-8; cdr3_nt: TGTGCCAGCAGCTTAGCGGTTCAGTCCTACGAGCAGTACTTC; cdr3_aa: CASSLAVQSYEQYF
d_call: TRBD1; j_call: TRBJ2-7; clone_size: NA; v_call: TRBV13; cdr3_nt: TGTGCCAGCAGCGGCTCCCCCGGGACAGGGACCTACGAGCAGTACTTC; cdr3_aa: CASSGSPGTGTYEQYF
d_call: NA; j_call: TRBJ2-6; clone_size: NA; v_call: TRBV5-8; cdr3_nt: TGTGCCAGCAGCTTGGGTAGCAGGGCTGGGGCCAACGTCCTGACTTTC; cdr3_aa: CASSLGSRAGANVLTF
d_call: TRBD2; j_call: TRBJ2-1; clone_size: few; v_call: TRBV7-8; cdr3_nt: TGTGCCAGCAGCTTTAGCGGGGGGCCGGGTGAGCAGTTCTTC; cdr3_aa: CASSFSGGPGEQFF
d_call: NA; j_call: TRBJ2-1; clone_size: NA; v_call: TRBV30; cdr3_nt: TGTGCCTGGAGTGTGAGAGGGGCATACAATGAGCAGTTCTTC; cdr3_aa: CAWSVRGAYNEQFF
d_call: NA; j_call: TRBJ1-1; clone_size: NA; v_call: TRBV19; cdr3_nt: TGTGCCAGTAGTAGTGATTGGGGCTCTGAAGCTTTCTTT; cdr3_aa: CASSSDWGSEAFF
d_call: NA; j_call: TRBJ2-7; clone_size: NA; v_call: TRBV6-6; cdr3_nt: TGTGCCAGCAGTTACAGGGGGAGCGGCTCCTACGAGCAGTACTTC; cdr3_aa: CASSYRGSGSYEQYF
d_call: NA; j_call: TRBJ1-1; clone_size: NA; v_call: TRBV2; cdr3_nt: TGTGCCAGCAGTTCGGGACGGTCCTCCCCGAACACTGAAGCTTTCTTT; cdr3_aa: CASSSGRSSPNTEAFF
d_call: NA; j_call: TRBJ2-4; clone_size: NA; v_call: TRBV9; cdr3_nt: TGTGCCAGCAGCGTAGATGGGGTGGAAAAAAACATTCAGTACTTC; cdr3_aa: CASSVDGVEKNIQYF
d_call: NA; j_call: TRBJ2-3; clone_size: NA; v_call: TRBV7-6; cdr3_nt: TGTGCCAGCAAGGGGACGTACGGCACAGATACGCAGTATTTT; cdr3_aa: CASKGTYGTDTQYF
d_call: NA; j_call: TRBJ1-4; clone_size: once; v_call: TRBV2; cdr3_nt: TGTGCCATCCAGGACACCCCTAATGAAAAACTGTTTTTT; cdr3_aa: CAIQDTPNEKLFF
d_call: NA; j_call: TRBJ1-4; clone_size: once; v_call: TRBV11-2; cdr3_nt: TGTGCCAGCAGCTTAGTGTCGGGGGGGACTAATGAAAAACTGTTTTTT; cdr3_aa: CASSLVSGGTNEKLFF
d_call: NA; j_call: TRBJ1-1; clone_size: NA; v_call: TRBV21-1; cdr3_nt: TGTGCCAGCAGCCGAAAGACAGGGAGATGGGGGAGTAACACTGAAGCTTTCTTT; cdr3_aa: CASSRKTGRWGSNTEAFF
d_call: NA; j_call: TRBJ1-2; clone_size: once; v_call: TRBV30; cdr3_nt: TGTGCCTGGACCCAGGGTCATGGCTACACCTTC; cdr3_aa: CAWTQGHGYTF
d_call: NA; j_call: TRBJ2-1; clone_size: NA; v_call: TRBV5-6; cdr3_nt: TGTGCCAGCAGCATATACTCCTACAATGAGCAGTTCTTC; cdr3_aa: CASSIYSYNEQFF
d_call: NA; j_call: TRBJ2-7; clone_size: NA; v_call: TRBV30; cdr3_nt: TGTGCCTGGAGTTTCCTGGGGGACGAGCAGTACTTC; cdr3_aa: CAWSFLGDEQYF
d_call: NA; j_call: TRBJ1-2; clone_size: NA; v_call: TRBV25-1; cdr3_nt: TGTGCCAGCAGTGAAGGTCGGCATAACTATGGCTACACCTTC; cdr3_aa: CASSEGRHNYGYTF
d_call: NA; j_call: TRBJ1-2; clone_size: NA; v_call: TRBV5-1; cdr3_nt: TGCGCCAGCAGCTTGGGGCTGCGCTATGGCTACACCTTC; cdr3_aa: CASSLGLRYGYTF
d_call: NA; j_call: TRBJ1-1; clone_size: NA; v_call: TRBV10-1; cdr3_nt: TGCGCCAGCAGTGAGACTCAGGGGACCACTGAAGCTTTCTTT; cdr3_aa: CASSETQGTTEAFF